A selection of T cell receptor beta chains follows, all from one sample in a study of CD8 T cells in ankylosing spondylitis. TCRdb passed the 5' RACE reads through MiXCR, listing each CDR3 protein once. In the table there are roughly 440,000 distinct CDR3 sequences, 17% of which are singletons. The sequenced sample was blood, either unsorted or a sorted T cell fraction (not recorded which). These receptors all stem from a male donor with ankylosing spondylitis. The CDR3 runs from the conserved cysteine through the conserved F or W. A D gene is named only where the DNA matches it firmly. Expanded clones are given a class, and other clones once, few, many or no size at all.

DNA: TGTGCCAGCAGCTCAAGGAGGGGGGGCTCCTACAATGAGCAGTTCTTC
CDR3: CASSSRRGGSYNEQFF
size: few
J: TRBJ2-1
D: NA
V: TRBV7-2

DNA: TGTGCCAGCTCAGGGACCTTCTCTGGAAACACCATATATTTT
CDR3: CASSGTFSGNTIYF
size: NA
J: TRBJ1-3
D: NA
V: TRBV6-1

DNA: TGTGCCAGCAGCTTACTCAAGGGCAATCAGCCCCAGCATTTT
CDR3: CASSLLKGNQPQHF
size: NA
J: TRBJ1-5
D: NA
V: TRBV7-8

DNA: TGTGCCAGCAGCCAGGGACAGGGCGCCTCCTACGAGCAGTACTTC
CDR3: CASSQGQGASYEQYF
size: few
J: TRBJ2-7
D: TRBD1
V: TRBV27

DNA: TGTGCCAGCAGCCAAGGACAGGTCGGTGAAAAACTGTTTTTT
CDR3: CASSQGQVGEKLFF
size: NA
J: TRBJ1-4
D: NA
V: TRBV3-1

DNA: TGTGCCAGCAGTCCAGGGCACTCTAATGAAAAACTGTTTTTT
CDR3: CASSPGHSNEKLFF
size: NA
J: TRBJ1-4
D: NA
V: TRBV12-3/TRBV12-4

DNA: TGCGCCAGCAGCTTGGAAGTAGTAGGTATGGGCGAGCAGTACTTC
CDR3: CASSLEVVGMGEQYF
size: NA
J: TRBJ2-7
D: NA
V: TRBV5-1

DNA: TGTGCCAGCAGTTACAGGTTGCGGGATGAGCAGTTCTTC
CDR3: CASSYRLRDEQFF
size: NA
J: TRBJ2-1
D: NA
V: TRBV6-2/TRBV6-3

DNA: TGTGCCACCAGTGACCCCAGCGGGAGCTCCTACAATGAGCAGTTCTTC
CDR3: CATSDPSGSSYNEQFF
size: many
J: TRBJ2-1
D: TRBD2
V: TRBV24-1

DNA: TGTGCCAGCAGTCAGAAAATCGGGGATGTTATAGAAAACTATGGCTACACCTTC
CDR3: CASSQKIGDVIENYGYTF
size: NA
J: TRBJ1-2
D: NA
V: TRBV6-1

DNA: TGTGCCAGCAGTCACCGGGACAGTGAAGCTTTCTTT
CDR3: CASSHRDSEAFF
size: few
J: TRBJ1-1
D: TRBD1
V: TRBV12-3/TRBV12-4

DNA: TGTGCCAGCAGCTTACGCGGGCGGACGGCGTCCTACGAGCAGTACTTC
CDR3: CASSLRGRTASYEQYF
size: NA
J: TRBJ2-7
D: NA
V: TRBV7-2

DNA: TGTGCCAGCAATCGAGAGGACACCACCTATGGCTACACCTTC
CDR3: CASNREDTTYGYTF
size: NA
J: TRBJ1-2
D: NA
V: TRBV2

DNA: TGTGCCACCGGAACGACTAGCGGGACGTCCTACAATGAGCAGTTCTTC
CDR3: CATGTTSGTSYNEQFF
size: few
J: TRBJ2-1
D: TRBD2
V: TRBV24-1

DNA: TGCAGTGCTGCGACTAGCGGGAGGATAACGTCTAATAAAGAGACCCAGTACTTC
CDR3: CSAATSGRITSNKETQYF
size: NA
J: TRBJ2-5
D: TRBD2
V: TRBV20-1

DNA: TGCGCCAGCACCCCAACGAGCTTGCGGGGGGGCGGGGAGCAGTACTTC
CDR3: CASTPTSLRGGGEQYF
size: few
J: TRBJ2-7
D: TRBD2
V: TRBV4-1

DNA: TGCGCCAGCCAACACAGGACAGGGGGCAATGAGCAGTTCTTC
CDR3: CASQHRTGGNEQFF
size: many
J: TRBJ2-1
D: TRBD1
V: TRBV10-2

DNA: TGTGCCATCAGCGAAGGACAGGGTTCTGGCTATGGCTACACCTTC
CDR3: CAISEGQGSGYGYTF
size: few
J: TRBJ1-2
D: TRBD1
V: TRBV10-3

DNA: TGTGCCAGCAGTTTAAGCAAGCGGGGGCCCACCGGGGAGCTGTTTTTT
CDR3: CASSLSKRGPTGELFF
size: many
J: TRBJ2-2
D: TRBD2
V: TRBV12-3/TRBV12-4

DNA: TGCAGTGCTAGAGCGACAGATAGGAACACTGAAGCTTTCTTT
CDR3: CSARATDRNTEAFF
size: few
J: TRBJ1-1
D: NA
V: TRBV20-1

DNA: TGTGCCAGCAGCTTCGGACAGGGACTAAATGAAAAACTGTTTTTT
CDR3: CASSFGQGLNEKLFF
size: NA
J: TRBJ1-4
D: TRBD1
V: TRBV7-8

DNA: TGCGCCAGCAGCCGACACAAGACTAGCGGGAGTCACACAGATACGCAGTATTTT
CDR3: CASSRHKTSGSHTDTQYF
size: few
J: TRBJ2-3
D: TRBD2
V: TRBV4-3